This T cell receptor (beta chain) was found in a study of shared clonotypes between healthy human individuals. Turning to the study itself: CD4 naive cells filled three plates per donor, CD4 memory three, CD8 naive two and CD8 memory one.

Remarks on this clone: Its cognate antigen is unknown. Compared with germline, one end of the junction differs, possibly owing to a read error.

Broader study findings: Among non-shared clonotypes, generation probabilities were lower than among those shared by all four donors.

This table comes from immunoSEQ multiplex PCR, and its TCRdb copy is limited to in-frame clones, with some not included. This table has 2.3 million or so clones, approximately 93% appearing once. Germline V gene sequence: CDR1 SGHRS, CDR2 YFSETQ. The CDR3 spans 14 residues. Material: naive CD4+ T cells from PBMCs. Subset given: CD45RA+ positively selected. The origin of this receptor is a man younger than 35 in good health. Some clones in this sample may be carry-over from other donors' samples. The J gene is TRBJ1-5, the V gene TRBV5-1; a weak D match, TRBD1 (6 bases). This CDR3 is CASSLGVQGQPQHF. The CDR3 DNA reads as TGCGCCAGCAGTTTGGGAGTACAGGGCCAACCCCAGCATTTT. The entire variable domain, with the rest obtained from reference TRBV5-1 and TRBJ1-5, is as follows: KAGVTQTPRYLIKTRGQQVTLSCSPISGHRSVSWYQQTPGQGLQFLFEYFSETQRNKGNFPGRFSGRQFSNSRSEMNVSTLELGDSALYLCASSLGVQGQPQHFGDGTRLSIL.